This passage covers 11 T cell receptor beta chains from one sample sequenced in a study of blood T cells in healthy people across ages. The second PCR ran about 6 to 12 cycles with a sample-barcoded 5' primer and J-beta primers. TCRdb re-analysed the 5' RACE reads in MiXCR, keeping a single row per CDR3 protein. The table shows hundreds of thousands of distinct CDR3 sequences, with 24% occurring only once. The same data also contributed to another study, on T cells of mothers and their children.

Material for sequencing was blood. The receptors stem from a boy between 10 and 17 years old in good health.

This clonotype was counted between two and nine times. The chain uses TRBV5-1 and TRBJ1-1, with D perhaps matching TRBD1 (6 bases). Germline V gene sequence: CDR1 SGHRS, CDR2 YFSETQ. Between the trimmed V and J ends, which lost 5 bases and 7 bases, there was a span of 30 bases. This CDR3 contains 18 residues. CDR3 bases: TGCGCCAGCAGGTATGGCCAGGGGCAGACAGGACGAGATTATGAAGCTTTCTTT. Translating it yields CASRYGQGQTGRDYEAFF.

V gene TRBV27 combines with J gene TRBJ2-3; D uncertain. Germline-derived CDR1 and CDR2 are MNHEY and SMNVEV (reference sequence). There are 14 residues in the CDR3. Trimming left V 2 bases short and J 0 bases short, with 6 bases between. In DNA, the CDR3 is TGTGCCAGCAGTTTAGTCTTGAGCACAGATACGCAGTATTTT. The encoded protein is CASSLVLSTDTQYF.

This chain connects TRBV14 to TRBJ2-5; the D gene is possibly TRBD2 (5 bases). Germline V gene sequence: CDR1 SGHDN, CDR2 FVKESK. The CDR3 sequence is 14 residues long. The V gene lost 2 bases and the J gene lost 5 bases, with 12 bases spanning the gap. CDR3 protein: CASSQLGVRETQYF. DNA for the CDR3: TGTGCCAGCAGCCAACTCGGGGTTAGGGAGACCCAGTACTTC.

This clonotype was observed a handful of times. The rearrangement joins TRBV7-9 to TRBJ2-2; TRBD1 matches 7 bases. CDR1 is SEHNR and CDR2 is FQNEAQ in the germline V gene (reference sequence). This CDR3 comprises 16 residues. The junction had 4 bases not matched to a gene; V was cut back by 2 bases and J by 1 base. CDR3 loop: CASSLPRTGNTGELFF. The CDR3, as DNA: TGTGCCAGCAGCTTACCCCGGACAGGGAACACCGGGGAGCTGTTTTTT.

This clonotype was recorded a few times. The chain links TRBV20-1 to TRBJ2-1; the D is unclear. CDR1 DFQATT and CDR2 SNEGSKA come from the germline V gene (reference sequence). V was cut by 6 bases and J by 4 bases, with 16 bases left in between. The CDR3 loop spans 14 amino acids. The CDR3 DNA reads TGCAGTGCAAGTGTGGGATTCATATACAATGAGCAGTTCTTC. This gives the protein CSASVGFIYNEQFF.

This clonotype has just a few counts. An end of the junction does not agree with germline; a read error may underlie this. The DNA for the CDR3 is TGTGCCGGCAGCCAAGTTCGGTGGAAAATCAATGAGCAGTTCTTC. Translated: CAGSQVRWKINEQFF. The chain uses TRBV3-1 and TRBJ2-1; D call uncertain. The CDR3 extends over 15 amino acids. In germline, CDR1 is LGHDT, CDR2 YNNKEL (reference sequence).

The chain is built from TRBV6-5 and TRBJ1-4, with a weak D call TRBD1 (5 bases). Trimming took off 0 bases at V and 11 bases at J, with 13 bases between the two ends. Germline CDR1 is MNHEY and CDR2 is SVGAGI. CDR3 length: 14 residues. The CDR3 nucleotides read TGTGCCAGCAGTTACTCGGCAGGGAGCCCGAAACTGTTTTTT. Translation gives CASSYSAGSPKLFF.

CDR3: CSASDSFNQPQHF. For the CDR3, the DNA is TGCAGTGCTTCCGACAGCTTCAATCAGCCCCAGCATTTT. This chain connects TRBV20-1 to TRBJ1-5, with D perhaps TRBD1 (5 bases). Germline V gene data show CDR1 as DFQATT and CDR2 as SNEGSKA (reference sequence). V dropped 5 bases and J dropped 3 bases, with 11 bases sitting between them. This CDR3 is 13 amino acids long.

This chain links TRBV5-1 with TRBJ1-1, with 7 bases lining up with TRBD1. The germline CDR1 and CDR2 sequences are SGHRS and YFSETQ. Trimming at V came to 0 bases and at J to 3 bases, leaving 11 bases not matched to a gene. The CDR3 runs to 17 residues. The CDR3 coding sequence is TGCGCCAGCAGCTTGGCTAAATTTCGGACAGGAGACACTGAAGCTTTCTTT. Its translation is CASSLAKFRTGDTEAFF.

This chain joins TRBV7-2 and TRBJ2-6; 8 bases map to TRBD1. Germline lookup yields CDR1 SGHTA and CDR2 FQGNSA. V lost 5 bases to trimming and J lost 2 bases; unmatched junction nucleotides: 5. The CDR3 length is 16 residues. The CDR3 DNA sequence: TGTGCCAGCAGCCCTAGGACAGGGACTGGGGCCAACGTCCTGACTTTC. Translated: CASSPRTGTGANVLTF.

As regards this clonotype: Sequence at one end of the junction differs from germline and may be a read error. V is TRBV7-3 and J is TRBJ2-2; 8 positions match TRBD1. The CDR3 spans 15 residues. Germline V gives CDR1 SGHTA, CDR2 FQGTGA. The CDR3 protein is CAGSADRANTGELFF. DNA for the CDR3: TGTGCCGGCAGCGCGGACAGGGCGAACACCGGGGAGCTGTTTTTT. The full variable domain, with the rest looked up from reference TRBV7-3 and TRBJ2-2, is GAGVSQTPSNKVTEKGKYVELRCDPISGHTALYWYRQSLGQGPEFLIYFQGTGAADDSGLPNDRFFAVRPEGSVSTLKIQRTERGDSAVYLCAGSADRANTGELFFGEGSRLTVL.